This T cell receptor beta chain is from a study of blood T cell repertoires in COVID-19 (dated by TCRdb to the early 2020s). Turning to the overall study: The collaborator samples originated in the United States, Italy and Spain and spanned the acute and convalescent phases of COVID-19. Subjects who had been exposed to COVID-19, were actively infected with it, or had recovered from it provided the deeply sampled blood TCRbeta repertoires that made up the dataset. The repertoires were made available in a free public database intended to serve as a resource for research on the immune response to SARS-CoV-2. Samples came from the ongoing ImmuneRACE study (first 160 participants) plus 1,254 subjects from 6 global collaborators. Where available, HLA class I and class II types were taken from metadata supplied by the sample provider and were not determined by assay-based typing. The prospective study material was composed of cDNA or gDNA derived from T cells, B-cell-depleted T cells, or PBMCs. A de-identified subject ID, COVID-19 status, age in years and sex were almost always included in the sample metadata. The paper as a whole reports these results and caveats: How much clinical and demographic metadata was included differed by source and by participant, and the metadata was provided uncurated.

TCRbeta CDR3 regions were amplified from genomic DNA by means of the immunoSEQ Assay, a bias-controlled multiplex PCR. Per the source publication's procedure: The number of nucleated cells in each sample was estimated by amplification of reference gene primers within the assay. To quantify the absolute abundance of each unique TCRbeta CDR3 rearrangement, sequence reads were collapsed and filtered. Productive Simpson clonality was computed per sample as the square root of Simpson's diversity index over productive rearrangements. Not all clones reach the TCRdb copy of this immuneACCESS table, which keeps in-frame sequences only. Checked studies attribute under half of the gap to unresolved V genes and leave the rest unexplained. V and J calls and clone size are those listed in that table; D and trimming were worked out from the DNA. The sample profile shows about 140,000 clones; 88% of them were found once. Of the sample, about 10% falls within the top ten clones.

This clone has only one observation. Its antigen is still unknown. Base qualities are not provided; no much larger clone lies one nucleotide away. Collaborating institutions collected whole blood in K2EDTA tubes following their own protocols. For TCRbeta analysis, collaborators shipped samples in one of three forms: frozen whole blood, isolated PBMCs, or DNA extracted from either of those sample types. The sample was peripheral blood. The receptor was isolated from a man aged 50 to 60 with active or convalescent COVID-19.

The CDR3 protein is CASSQGLYEKLFF. The bases are TGCGCCAGCAGTCAGGGGTTATACGAAAAACTGTTTTTT. Here the chain combines TRBV10-2 and TRBJ1-4; tentative D gene TRBD1, with 6 bases matching. V gives up 5 bases and J gives up 8 bases, and the segment between their germline ends measures 12 bases. The CDR3 sequence holds 13 residues, the cysteine and phenylalanine included. Kept here is only the CDR3 DNA, which spans 39 bases and is read in frame from base 1. The germline V gene supplies CDR1 WSHSY and CDR2 SAAADI.